This T cell receptor beta chain was observed in a study of CXCR3-negative and CXCR3-positive naive CD8 T cells. TRB cDNA was prepared as libraries by UMI-labeled 5' RACE. With the 5' RACE reads reprocessed, TCRdb shows one record per CDR3 protein and no DNA. The listing records about 130,000 distinct CDR3 sequences. By phenotype, naive CD8+ T cells were CD45RO-CCR7+CD27+CD95-. Comment on this clonotype: Its specificity is not known.

Looked up from germline, CDR1 is LNHNV and CDR2 is YYDKDF (reference sequence). The CDR3 extends over 12 amino acids. Study-wide results and limits: Researchers report that CXCR3-positive naive cells carry more hydrophobic TRB CDR3s than CXCR3-negative naive cells. Comparison of naive subsets found surface CD5 to be comparable, and TCR strength was inferred on the basis of TRB CDR3 properties.

The rearrangement joins TRBV15 to TRBJ1-6. This TCR was sampled from a human donor in good health. Some clones in this sample may be carry-over from other donors' samples. The sequenced material came from naive CXCR3- CD8+ T cells from blood. Indicated subset: CD45RO-CCR7+CD27+CD95- naive CD8+ T cells lacking CXCR3 (TNR3-). CDR3 sequence: CATSSGYSPLHF.